The 22 T cell receptor beta chains listed next were all sequenced from one sample in a study of cytomegalovirus exposure and HLA in healthy donors (dated by TCRdb to 2016 to 2017). The library was made by the immunoSEQ multiplex PCR assay. For the multiplex PCR, a mixture combining 60 forward primers for TCR Vbeta segments and 13 reverse primers for TCR Jbeta segments was used. The source is immuneACCESS, and TCRdb retained only in-frame sequences with V and J called. Part of the clones is not carried over; for the studies checked, unresolved V genes explain less than half of this, and the remainder is unexplained. In this sample the table shows under 200,000 clones, more than 70% of which occur a single time. The ten largest clonotypes hold less than 2% of the sample. The sample comprised PBMCs. These TCRs come from a man aged 35 to 55 in good health and CMV-seropositive.

The chain joins TRBV29-1 to TRBJ2-1; 9 bases align to TRBD2. Germline assignment: CDR1 SQVTM and CDR2 ANQGSEA. This CDR3 contains 14 residues. Germline trimming cut 3 bases from V and 6 bases from J; bases unmatched to any gene: 6. Here the CDR3 reads CSVDRGRALNEQFF. CDR3 nucleotide sequence: TGCAGCGTTGACCGCGGGAGGGCCCTCAATGAGCAGTTCTTC.

The chain has TRBV5-1 and TRBJ2-3; maybe TRBD1 (5 bases). The germline CDR1 and CDR2 sequences are SGHRS and YFSETQ. The V gene lost 4 bases and the J gene lost 2 bases, with 8 bases spanning the gap. The CDR3 sequence is 13 residues long. CDR3 protein: CASSVTVTDTQYF. The CDR3 region has the DNA TGCGCCAGCAGCGTGACAGTCACAGATACGCAGTATTTT.

The chain is built from TRBV5-1 and TRBJ1-2, with D possibly TRBD1 on 6 matching bases. This CDR3 contains 17 residues. V shed 3 bases and J shed 0 bases, with 18 bases lying between them. Germline CDR1 and CDR2: SGHRS and YFSETQ. The CDR3 protein is CASSWRQDTYANYGYTF. DNA of the CDR3: TGCGCCAGCAGCTGGAGACAGGATACTTACGCTAACTATGGCTACACCTTC.

The chain's CDR3 is CASSLGGSSTQHF. As DNA, the CDR3 is TGTGCCAGCAGCCTCGGGGGGTCAAGCACCCAGCATTTT. This chain links TRBV14 with TRBJ1-5, with D perhaps matching TRBD1 (5 bases). The CDR3 runs 13 residues. The V gene's germline CDR1 is SGHDN and CDR2 FVKESK. V was shortened by 4 bases and J by 11 bases, with 15 bases between the two germline ends.

Worth noting for this clone: Other DNA sequences of this sample code for an identical CDR3. The chain links TRBV5-1 to TRBJ2-7, with 12 bases identical to TRBD2. Germline V gene data show CDR1 as SGHRS and CDR2 as YFSETQ. V lost 6 bases, J lost 0 bases, and 1 base stayed unmatched. This CDR3 contains 14 residues. This chain's CDR3 is CASKTSGSSYEQYF. DNA of the CDR3: TGCGCCAGCAAGACTAGCGGGAGCTCCTACGAGCAGTACTTC.

This rearrangement joins TRBV20-1 to TRBJ1-1, with unresolved D. The germline CDR1 and CDR2 sequences are DFQATT and SNEGSKA (reference sequence). This CDR3 has 11 residues. Trimming shortened V by 3 bases and J by 5 bases, and 7 bases separated the two germline ends. The CDR3 here is CSASSGTEAFF. As DNA, the CDR3 is TGCAGTGCTAGTTCGGGTACTGAAGCTTTCTTT.

V and J are TRBV9 and TRBJ2-7, with TRBD2 as a possible D gene (5 bases). The CDR3 covers 16 residues. Germline values: CDR1 SGDLS, CDR2 YYNGEE. Deletions cut 3 bases from V and 3 bases from J, with 19 bases between. CDR3 nucleotide sequence: TGTGCCAGCAGCGGATCCTCGGCGGGCAAGCGCTACGAGCAGTACTTC. Protein: CASSGSSAGKRYEQYF. Full variable domain (outside the CDR3, taken from reference TRBV9 and TRBJ2-7): DSGVTQTPKHLITATGQRVTLRCSPRSGDLSVYWYQQSLDQGLQFLIQYYNGEERAKGNILERFSAQQFPDLHSELNLSSLELGDSALYFCASSGSSAGKRYEQYFGPGTRLTVT.

This chain uses TRBV4-2 with TRBJ2-7; TRBD2 agrees at 8 bases. The CDR3 runs 15 residues. Per the germline V gene, CDR1 is LGHNA and CDR2 is YNFKEQ. V was clipped by 0 bases and J by 9 bases; unmatched bases: 10. The CDR3 DNA reads TGTGCCAGCAGCCAAGAGGGGGCCACGGGGGGGGCGCAGTACTTC. This encodes CASSQEGATGGAQYF.

This rearrangement joins TRBV5-1 to TRBJ2-1, with 8 bases fitting TRBD2. The germline gives CDR1 SGHRS, CDR2 YFSETQ. J gave up 4 bases and V 4 bases, and 7 bases lay outside the gene matches. The CDR3 covers 15 residues. The CDR3 DNA is TGCGCCAGCAGCAAAACAGCGGGAGATTACAATGAGCAGTTCTTC. This codes for CASSKTAGDYNEQFF. Looking up the rest from reference TRBV5-1 and TRBJ2-1 gives the full variable domain: KAGVTQTPRYLIKTRGQQVTLSCSPISGHRSVSWYQQTPGQGLQFLFEYFSETQRNKGNFPGRFSGRQFSNSRSEMNVSTLELGDSALYLCASSKTAGDYNEQFFGPGTRLTVL.

The chain combines TRBV19 with TRBJ1-5; D is perhaps TRBD1 (5 bases). V lost 4 bases and J 3 bases, leaving 13 bases between the germline ends. CDR1 and CDR2 (germline): LNHDA, SQIVND (reference sequence). This CDR3 contains 15 residues. CDR3 amino acids: CASSRGGANNQPQHF. CDR3 coding DNA: TGTGCCAGTAGTAGGGGAGGGGCGAACAATCAGCCCCAGCATTTT.

In this sample, this clone turned up a few times. The CDR3 nucleotides read TGTGCCAGCAGCTTGGACGGGAGTAATTACGTCGAGCAGTACTTC. This encodes CASSLDGSNYVEQYF. This chain links TRBV5-8 with TRBJ2-7; maybe TRBD2 (6 bases). Trimming left V 0 bases short and J 6 bases short, with 16 bases between. Germline lookup yields CDR1 SGHTS and CDR2 YDEGEE. The CDR3 totals 15 residues.

About this clone itself: Within the sample, other DNA sequences also encode this same CDR3. This chain uses TRBV27 with TRBJ1-2, with 7 bases that match TRBD1. Germline trimming cut 4 bases from V and 5 bases from J; bases unmatched to any gene: 34. This CDR3 contains 23 residues. CDR1 is MNHEY, CDR2 SMNVEV, per germline (reference sequence). In DNA, the CDR3 is TGTGCCAGCAGTTCCCAGTTTAGCAGGCAGGGGGGCGGGGGGCTCCCTACCCCTTATGGCTACACCTTC. Residues: CASSSQFSRQGGGGLPTPYGYTF.

Comment on this clone: Other DNA sequences of this sample code for an identical CDR3. The chain couples TRBV5-1 to TRBJ2-3; 12 nucleotides align to TRBD2. CDR1 SGHRS and CDR2 YFSETQ come from the germline V gene. The CDR3 spans 14 residues. The V and J ends lost 7 bases and 1 base, in that order; junction bases with no gene match: 1. CDR3 sequence reads: CASRLAGGTDTQYF. DNA for the CDR3: TGCGCCAGCCGACTAGCGGGAGGCACAGATACGCAGTATTTT. Together with reference TRBV5-1 and TRBJ2-3, the CDR3 gives the full variable domain: KAGVTQTPRYLIKTRGQQVTLSCSPISGHRSVSWYQQTPGQGLQFLFEYFSETQRNKGNFPGRFSGRQFSNSRSEMNVSTLELGDSALYLCASRLAGGTDTQYFGPGTRLTVL.

The rearrangement uses TRBV10-2 and TRBJ2-7; D gene ambiguous. The CDR3 is made up of 15 amino acids. Trimming took off 0 bases at V and 6 bases at J, with 15 bases between the two ends. Germline V gene lookup returns CDR1 WSHSY and CDR2 SAAADI. The CDR3 here is CASSESDSSSFEQYF. DNA of the CDR3: TGCGCCAGCAGTGAGTCGGATAGCTCTTCTTTCGAGCAGTACTTC.

The chain recombines TRBV5-4 with TRBJ2-3, with a possible D match to TRBD2 (6 bases). The CDR3 totals 16 residues. Germline lookup yields CDR1 SGHNT and CDR2 YYREEE (reference sequence). The ends were cut back, 5 bases at V and 7 bases at J, with 23 bases in the middle. The CDR3 here is CASSWSRDSHPNTQYF. The CDR3 bases are TGTGCCAGCAGTTGGAGCCGGGACTCCCACCCGAATACGCAGTATTTT.

This clone was observed a single time. The chain employs TRBV11-1 and TRBJ2-1; TRBD2 matches at 7 bases. The CDR3 has 14 amino acids. Trimming at V came to 5 bases and at J to 7 bases, leaving 8 bases not matched to a gene. Germline V gene sequence: CDR1 SGHAT, CDR2 FQDESV (reference sequence). The CDR3 sequence: CASSRGRESNEQFF. The CDR3 nucleotides read TGTGCCAGCAGCCGTGGGCGGGAGAGTAATGAGCAGTTCTTC.

The rearrangement joins TRBV5-1 to TRBJ1-1; D unclear. This CDR3 spans 14 amino acids. The ends were cut back, 5 bases at V and 5 bases at J, with 16 bases in the middle. CDR1 is SGHRS and CDR2 is YFSETQ in the germline V gene. The CDR3 DNA reads as TGCGCCAGCAGGCCCAGGCGAGATGGGACTGAAGCTTTCTTT. Its translation: CASRPRRDGTEAFF.

V is TRBV20-1 and J is TRBJ1-1; D uncertain. Germline CDR1 DFQATT, CDR2 SNEGSKA (reference sequence). The CDR3 covers 11 residues. Deletions cut 3 bases from V and 7 bases from J, with 9 bases between. This chain's CDR3 is CSARSGYEAFF. The CDR3 bases are TGCAGTGCTAGGTCGGGGTATGAAGCTTTCTTT.

This chain links TRBV29-1 with TRBJ1-1; 7 positions match TRBD1. CDR1 SQVTM and CDR2 ANQGSEA come from the germline V gene. The CDR3 contains 11 residues. V shed 5 bases and J 5 bases; nucleotides not matched to a gene: 2. Here the CDR3 DNA reads TGCAGCGTTCAGGGGGTAACTGAAGCTTTCTTT. Amino acid sequence: CSVQGVTEAFF.

The chain is built from TRBV7-9 and TRBJ1-5; 9 nucleotides line up with TRBD1. The CDR3 sequence is 14 residues long. Germline CDR1 reads SEHNR; CDR2 reads FQNEAQ (reference sequence). With 6 bases clipped from V and 6 bases from J, the junction kept 6 bases outside the gene matches. The CDR3 protein is CASSRTGERQPQHF. In nucleotides, the CDR3 is TGTGCCAGCAGTCGGACAGGGGAGCGTCAGCCCCAGCATTTT.

This chain links TRBV6-1 with TRBJ1-1, with D possibly TRBD1 on 6 matching bases. Trimming removed 4 bases from V and 4 bases from J, with 22 bases in between. This CDR3 has 17 amino acids. Germline V gives CDR1 MNHNS, CDR2 SASEGT. CDR3 protein: CASSGPATGGGGTEAFF. In DNA, the CDR3 is TGTGCCAGCAGTGGACCGGCGACAGGCGGGGGAGGCACTGAAGCTTTCTTT.

The chain links TRBV15 to TRBJ1-1, with TRBD1 as a possible D gene (5 bases). Trimming took off 5 bases at V and 5 bases at J, with 21 bases between the two ends. The CDR3 is 16 amino acids. The germline V gene encodes CDR1 LNHNV and CDR2 YYDKDF (reference sequence). For the CDR3, the DNA is TGTGCCACCAGCCGAGGGGAAGGGCAACGGAGGACTGAAGCTTTCTTT. Translation gives CATSRGEGQRRTEAFF.